Each of the 6 T cell receptor beta chains below was sequenced from the same sample in a study of somatic mutations in cytotoxic T cells in rheumatoid arthritis. Clones were read by immunoSEQ multiplex PCR, and TCRdb kept only the in-frame ones, dropping some. Among just under 6,500 clones, roughly 77% were seen once, and the ten largest hold 25% to 30%. The starting material was CD8+ T cells sorted from blood, obtained at a follow-up visit. The receptor source for this set is a woman in her sixties or seventies with rheumatoid arthritis.

This clone was found a few times. This chain links TRBV27 with TRBJ1-5; TRBD1 is a possible D gene (5 bases). The CDR3 sequence is 13 residues long. The V gene lost 5 bases and the J gene lost 7 bases, with 12 bases spanning the gap. In germline, CDR1 is MNHEY, CDR2 SMNVEV (reference sequence). DNA for the CDR3: TGTGCCAGCAGTCCCGGGGGGGGACAGCCCCAGCATTTT. Translation: CASSPGGGQPQHF.

The chain couples TRBV11-3 to TRBJ1-1; D is unclear. Trimming left V 5 bases short and J 1 base short, with 8 bases between. The CDR3 runs to 13 residues. Germline V gene data show CDR1 as SGHNT and CDR2 as YENEEA. The CDR3 coding sequence is TGTGCCAGCAGCCACCGGGGGAACACTGAAGCTTTCTTT. As protein: CASSHRGNTEAFF.

The genes are TRBV12-5 and TRBJ2-1, with 9 positions matching TRBD2. Germline values: CDR1 LGHNT, CDR2 FRNRAP. With 3 bases clipped from V and 9 bases from J, the junction kept 15 bases outside the gene matches. This CDR3 contains 17 residues. CDR3 nucleotide sequence: TGTGCTAGTGGTTTTAGTATTCGGCGGGGGGGCCCGGGTGAGCAGTTCTTC. It encodes CASGFSIRRGGPGEQFF.

The chain couples TRBV14 to TRBJ2-5; TRBD2 might be the D (6 bases). V was pared by 5 bases and J by 9 bases, with 22 bases between. Germline V gene lookup returns CDR1 SGHDN and CDR2 FVKESK. The CDR3 length is 15 residues. The CDR3 coding sequence is TGTGCCAGCAGCGGAATTGTGGGGGGAAGGGCGGCCCAGTACTTC. Amino acids: CASSGIVGGRAAQYF.

The chain recombines TRBV9 with TRBJ2-7; D might be TRBD2 (6 bases). The ends were cut back, 0 bases at V and 2 bases at J, with 12 bases in the middle. This CDR3 has 15 amino acids. Germline values: CDR1 SGDLS, CDR2 YYNGEE. The chain's CDR3 is CASSVGSGLTYEQYF. DNA of the CDR3: TGTGCCAGCAGCGTAGGGAGCGGGCTAACCTACGAGCAGTACTTC.

This chain links TRBV9 with TRBJ2-1; TRBD2 is a possible D gene (5 bases). Germline CDR1 SGDLS, CDR2 YYNGEE. The V end lost 0 bases, the J end lost 7 bases, and 14 bases lay between the germline ends. This CDR3 comprises 15 residues. CDR3 region: CASSVVEGDLNEQFF. CDR3 DNA sequence: TGTGCCAGCAGCGTAGTAGAGGGAGACCTAAATGAGCAGTTCTTC.